These T cell receptor beta chains were read from a single sample in a study of blood T cell repertoires in COVID-19. Sequencing used immunoSEQ multiplex PCR; TCRdb keeps in-frame clones, though not all of them. The table lists under 60,000 clones, about 90% of them singletons. The sequencing sample was made of peripheral blood. The receptors originated from a human donor with acute or convalescent COVID-19. The donor label of this sample is uncertain. The CDR3 runs from the conserved cysteine through the conserved F or W. A D gene is named only where the DNA matches it firmly. Clone size is not always given. Where it is, it says once, few, many or a class for expanded clones.

j_gene | v_gene | abundance | len | d_gene | CDR3nt | CDR3aa
TRBJ1-5 | TRBV28 | once | 15 | TRBD1 | TGTGCCAGCAGTCCCCTCCAGGGGGCGGCTCAGCCCCAGCATTTT | CASSPLQGAAQPQHF
TRBJ2-5 | TRBV18 | . | 19 | TRBD1 | TGTGCCAGCTCACCCAATGCCCAAACACGGGACAGGGGGCGGGAGACCCAGTACTTC | CASSPNAQTRDRGRETQYF
TRBJ2-1 | TRBV5-4 | . | 15 | TRBD1 | TGTGCCAGCAGCTTTGAGAGACAGGGGGCTCGTGAGCAGTTCTTC | CASSFERQGAREQFF
TRBJ1-2 | TRBV5-4 | . | 15 | TRBD1 | TGTGCCAGCAGATTGATCCAGGGGGCGGACTATGGCTACACCTTC | CASRLIQGADYGYTF
TRBJ2-1 | TRBV9 | . | 16 | . | TGTGCCAGCAGGAGGGACCCTGGGGGCCTCTCGGATGAGCAGTTCTTC | CASRRDPGGLSDEQFF
TRBJ2-1 | TRBV18 | . | 13 | . | TGTGCCAGCTCGCCCGGAGCGTCCAATGAGCAGTTCTTC | CASSPGASNEQFF
TRBJ2-3 | TRBV15 | . | 14 | . | TGTGCCACCAAAGGGTCGACTAGTGCTTATACGCAGTATTTT | CATKGSTSAYTQYF
TRBJ2-5 | TRBV7-6 | . | 14 | . | TGTGCCAGCAGCTTGGTGGTGGACTCGGGGACCCAGTACTTC | CASSLVVDSGTQYF
TRBJ2-2 | TRBV5-1 | once | 15 | . | TGCGCCAGCAGCTCTGGTTCGGTCGGCACCGGGGAGCTGTTTTTT | CASSSGSVGTGELFF
TRBJ1-6 | TRBV3-1/TRBV3-2 | . | 14 | . | TGTGCCAGCAGCCACCGGGAAAATAATTCACCCCTCCACTTT | CASSHRENNSPLHF
TRBJ2-4 | TRBV7-3 | . | 14 | . | TGTGCCAGCAGCCCAAGCGGTGACAAAAACATTCAGTACTTC | CASSPSGDKNIQYF
TRBJ2-1 | TRBV10-2 | . | 14 | . | TGCGCCAGCAGTGAGACTTTCCCTAGCAATGAGCAGTTCTTC | CASSETFPSNEQFF
TRBJ1-2 | TRBV5-1 | . | 15 | TRBD1 | TGCGCCAGCAGCTTGGAGGGGACAGGGGGCGCTGGCTACACCTTC | CASSLEGTGGAGYTF
TRBJ2-1 | TRBV24-1 | . | 13 | . | TGTGCCACCAGTGATTTGCACGGCAATGAGCAGTTCTTC | CATSDLHGNEQFF
TRBJ2-5 | TRBV6-5 | once | 12 | . | TGTGCCAGCATTTCAGACCAAGAGACCCAGTACTTC | CASISDQETQYF
TRBJ2-5 | TRBV6-2/TRBV6-3 | . | 15 | . | TGTGCCAGCAGCCAACGTGGGCTCCGGCAAGAGACCCAGTACTTC | CASSQRGLRQETQYF
TRBJ2-7 | TRBV5-1 | . | 18 | TRBD1 | TGCGCCAGCAGTCTGGCCCCGGGACAGGGGGCGCGAAGCAACGAGCAGTACTTC | CASSLAPGQGARSNEQYF
TRBJ2-1 | TRBV4-1 | . | 17 | TRBD2 | TGCGCCAGCAGCCCGTCTCTAGCGGGGGGCCCCTACAATGAGCAGTTCTTC | CASSPSLAGGPYNEQFF
TRBJ1-1 | TRBV3-1/TRBV3-2 | . | 13 | . | TGTGCCAGCAGCCAGCGCCTGAACACTGAAGCTTTCTTT | CASSQRLNTEAFF
TRBJ2-1 | TRBV28 | . | 14 | . | TGTGCCAGCAGTTTATACCCCCTTACTCGCGTTGAGTTCTTC | CASSLYPLTRVEFF
TRBJ2-7 | TRBV5-6 | . | 14 | TRBD2 | TGTGCCAGCAGCCCGGGACTAGCGGGATACGAGCAGTACTTC | CASSPGLAGYEQYF
TRBJ1-3 | TRBV6-5 | . | 12 | . | TGTGCCAGCAGGACAGACAGAAACACCATATATTTT | CASRTDRNTIYF
TRBJ2-7 | TRBV19 | . | 11 | . | TGTGCCACTAGAACCCACGGGGTGCAGTACTTC | CATRTHGVQYF
TRBJ1-6 | TRBV30 | . | 16 | . | TGTGCCTGGCCAAGACAGGCGAGCTCCTATAATTCACCCCTCCACTTT | CAWPRQASSYNSPLHF
TRBJ1-6 | TRBV7-2 | . | 15 | . | TGTGCCAGCAGCTTAGATTGGGCCAATAATTCACCCCTCCACTTT | CASSLDWANNSPLHF
TRBJ2-2 | TRBV18 | . | 17 | TRBD1 | TGTGCCAGCTCACCAGGGACAGGCTCCGCGAACACCGGGGAGCTGTTTTTT | CASSPGTGSANTGELFF
TRBJ2-7 | TRBV3-1/TRBV3-2 | . | 14 | . | TGTGCCAGCAGCCAAGTACAGTCAGGGCTCGAGCAGTACTTC | CASSQVQSGLEQYF
TRBJ2-3 | TRBV30 | . | 15 | . | TGTGCCTGGAGCGCCCGGACAACAGCCACAGATACGCAGTATTTT | CAWSARTTATDTQYF
TRBJ1-4 | TRBV30 | . | 13 | TRBD1 | TGTGCCTGGGGGGGACAGACAATGAAAAGACTGTTTTTT | CAWGGQTMKRLFF
TRBJ2-7 | TRBV10-3 | few | 14 | TRBD2 | TGTGCCACCGGGGGGGGAGGGCCGTCCTACGAGCAGTACTTC | CATGGGGPSYEQYF
TRBJ1-1 | TRBV2 | . | 11 | . | TGTGCCAGCCAGGGGAACACTGAAGCTTTCTTT | CASQGNTEAFF
TRBJ2-1 | TRBV10-3 | . | 14 | . | TGTGCCATCGGACCCCCTTTAGCGTACAATGAGCAGTTCTTC | CAIGPPLAYNEQFF
TRBJ1-1 | TRBV5-6 | . | 12 | TRBD1 | TGTGCCAGCAGCAGGGGGCATACTGAAGCTTTCTTT | CASSRGHTEAFF
TRBJ2-4 | TRBV5-1 | . | 17 | TRBD2 | TGCGCCAGCAGCTTGCCTCAGGGAGGGGAAGCCAAAAACATTCAGTACTTC | CASSLPQGGEAKNIQYF
TRBJ2-3 | TRBV29-1 | once | 13 | TRBD2 | TGCAGCGCTGTTGGCGGGAGAATGGCTACGCAGTATTTT | CSAVGGRMATQYF
TRBJ2-1 | TRBV5-4 | once | 13 | . | TGTGCCAGCAGCGCGGGACCAAAAGAAAAGCAGTTCTTC | CASSAGPKEKQFF
TRBJ1-2 | TRBV3-1/TRBV3-2 | . | 14 | TRBD1 | TGTGCCAGCAGCCCCCAGGACAGGTCCTATGGCTACACCTTC | CASSPQDRSYGYTF
TRBJ1-2 | TRBV27 | . | 14 | . | TGTGCCAGCAGTCCGGTGGGCGCTAACTATGGCTACACCTTC | CASSPVGANYGYTF
TRBJ1-1 | TRBV5-8 | . | 17 | . | TGTGCCAGCAGCTTGTCATTCGGACAGCGAACGAACACTGAAGCTTTCTTT | CASSLSFGQRTNTEAFF
TRBJ2-2 | TRBV27 | . | 14 | . | TGTGCCAGCAGTCCAACTTATAACACCGGGGAGCTGTTTTTT | CASSPTYNTGELFF
TRBJ1-1 | TRBV7-9 | . | 15 | . | TGTGCCAGCAGCTTAGTCAGACAGGTGAACACTGAAGCTTTCTTT | CASSLVRQVNTEAFF
TRBJ2-4 | TRBV7-9 | . | 15 | TRBD2 | TGTGCCAGCAGCTATACTAGCGGAGGAAAAAACATTCAGTACTTC | CASSYTSGGKNIQYF
TRBJ1-5 | TRBV2 | . | 17 | . | TGTGCCAGCACCCTAAACGGGGGGGGAGAACTCAATCAGCCCCAGCATTTT | CASTLNGGGELNQPQHF
TRBJ2-7 | TRBV10-3 | . | 15 | TRBD1 | TGTGCCATCAGTGGAGACAAGGACAGGGGTCAAGAGCAGTACTTC | CAISGDKDRGQEQYF
TRBJ2-7 | TRBV5-8 | few | 16 | . | TGTGCCAGCAGCCACGGCATGGCTAGCGTTGCCTACGAGCAGTACTTC | CASSHGMASVAYEQYF
TRBJ2-7 | TRBV6-5 | . | 12 | . | TGTGCCACCAAGCTGGTCCCCTACGAGCAGTACTTC | CATKLVPYEQYF
TRBJ2-3 | TRBV19 | . | 18 | TRBD2 | TGTGCCAGTAGGGATGGACAGCGGGGGGGCCCTAGCACAGATACGCAGTATTTT | CASRDGQRGGPSTDTQYF
TRBJ1-6 | TRBV5-8 | . | 13 | . | TGTGCCAGCAGCTTAACAGGGAATTCACCCCTCCACTTT | CASSLTGNSPLHF
TRBJ1-4 | TRBV6-1 | . | 15 | TRBD1 | TGTGCCAGCAGTGAAGCGCGGGCAGGGGGTGAAAAACTGTTTTTT | CASSEARAGGEKLFF
TRBJ2-2 | TRBV7-9 | . | 16 | . | TGTGCCAGCAGCCTCTTTACATACCGGAACACCGGGGAGCTGTTTTTT | CASSLFTYRNTGELFF
TRBJ2-2 | TRBV12-5 | . | 15 | TRBD2 | TGTGCTAGTGGGCGGGGGGCTATTCACACCGGGGAGCTGTTTTTT | CASGRGAIHTGELFF
TRBJ1-1 | TRBV10-3 | . | 16 | . | TGTGCCATCAGTGAGACGCTTTCGGAGTGGACAGTTGAAGCTTTCTTT | CAISETLSEWTVEAFF
TRBJ1-5 | TRBV27 | few | 14 | . | TGTGCCAGCAGTTCCCCAGGGTTGGATCAGCCCCAGCATTTT | CASSSPGLDQPQHF
TRBJ1-2 | TRBV27 | once | 16 | TRBD1 | TGTGCCAGCAGACCCGCATTAGGCAGGGGGCCTGACGGCTACACCTTC | CASRPALGRGPDGYTF
TRBJ1-2 | TRBV6-5 | once | 14 | TRBD1 | TGTGCCAGCAGTTATAACAGGGGTAGGGATGGCTACACCTTC | CASSYNRGRDGYTF
TRBJ2-5 | TRBV12-5 | . | 14 | TRBD1 | TGTGCTAGTGGACGGGGACAGGGGGAAGAGACCCAGTACTTC | CASGRGQGEETQYF
TRBJ1-4 | TRBV3-1/TRBV3-2 | once | 13 | . | TGTGCCAGCAGCCAAGATCTGGCTGAAAAACTGTTTTTT | CASSQDLAEKLFF